This T cell receptor (beta chain) was profiled in a study of Ad26.COV2.S vaccination and SARS-CoV-2 variants. Study details: Trial arm assignment for the donor was COV1001 Ad26.COV2.S.

Regarding this clone: Its matching antigen is unknown.

Study findings and constraints: The breadth of spike-specific CD8+ and CD4+ T cell responses after vaccination was reportedly substantial.

Clones were sequenced by immunoSEQ multiplex PCR, and TCRdb holds only the in-frame ones, with some missing. The table records hundreds of thousands of clones, about 83% of them present only once. The CDR3 loop spans 12 amino acids. V was shortened by 7 bases and J by 7 bases, with 13 bases between the two germline ends. Looked up from germline, CDR1 is ENHRY and CDR2 is SYGVKD. The treatment: some 19 received Ad26.COV2.S at low or high dose, single or two shots; several received placebo; per-sample allocation not given. Sampling was done on day 63 after the first vaccine or placebo injection. The individual, an adult aged 18-55 years, was a donor in Boston.

The material was peripheral blood, obtained in a trial of Ad26.COV2.S vaccine versus placebo. The TCR was taken from a person aged 18-65 years who received the Ad26.COV2.S COVID-19 vaccine or a placebo. The rearrangement uses TRBV10-3 and TRBJ1-2; no firm D call. The CDR3 sequence: CAITGSSGGYTF. In DNA, the CDR3 is TGTGCCATCACGGGCTCCTCGGGTGGCTACACCTTC.